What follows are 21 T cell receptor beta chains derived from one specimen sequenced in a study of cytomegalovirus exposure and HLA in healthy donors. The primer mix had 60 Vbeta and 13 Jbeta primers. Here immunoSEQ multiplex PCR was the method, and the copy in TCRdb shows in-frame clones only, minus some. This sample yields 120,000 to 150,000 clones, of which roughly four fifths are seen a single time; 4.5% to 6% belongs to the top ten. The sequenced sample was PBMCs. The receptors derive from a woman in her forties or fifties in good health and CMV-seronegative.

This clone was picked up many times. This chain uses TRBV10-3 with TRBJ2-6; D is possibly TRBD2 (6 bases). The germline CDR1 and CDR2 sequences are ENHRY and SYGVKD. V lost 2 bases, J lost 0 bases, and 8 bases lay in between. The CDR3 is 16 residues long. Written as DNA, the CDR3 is TGTGCCATCAGTGAGGAGGAGGGCTCTGGGGCCAACGTCCTGACTTTC. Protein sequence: CAISEEEGSGANVLTF.

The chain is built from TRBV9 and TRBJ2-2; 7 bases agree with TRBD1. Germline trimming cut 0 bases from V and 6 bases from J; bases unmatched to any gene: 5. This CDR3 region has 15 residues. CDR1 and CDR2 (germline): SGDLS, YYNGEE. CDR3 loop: CASSVVNDRAGELFF. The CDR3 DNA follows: TGTGCCAGCAGCGTAGTTAACGACAGGGCCGGGGAGCTGTTTTTT.

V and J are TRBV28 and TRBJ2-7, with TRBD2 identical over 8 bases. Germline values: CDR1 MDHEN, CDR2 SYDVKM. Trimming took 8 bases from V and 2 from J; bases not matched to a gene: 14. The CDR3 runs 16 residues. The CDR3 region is CASVGASGSTTYEQYF. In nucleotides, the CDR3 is TGTGCCAGCGTCGGGGCTAGCGGGTCAACCACCTACGAGCAGTACTTC. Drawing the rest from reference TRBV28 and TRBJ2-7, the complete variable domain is DVKVTQSSRYLVKRTGEKVFLECVQDMDHENMFWYRQDPGLGLRLIYFSYDVKMKEKGDIPEGYSVSREKKERFSLILESASTNQTSMYLCASVGASGSTTYEQYFGPGTRLTVT.

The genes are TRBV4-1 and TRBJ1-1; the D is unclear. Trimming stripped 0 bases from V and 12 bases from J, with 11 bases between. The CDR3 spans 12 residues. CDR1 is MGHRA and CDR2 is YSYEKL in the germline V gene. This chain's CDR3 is CASSQEQTSTFF. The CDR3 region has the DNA TGCGCCAGCAGCCAAGAACAGACGTCTACTTTCTTT.

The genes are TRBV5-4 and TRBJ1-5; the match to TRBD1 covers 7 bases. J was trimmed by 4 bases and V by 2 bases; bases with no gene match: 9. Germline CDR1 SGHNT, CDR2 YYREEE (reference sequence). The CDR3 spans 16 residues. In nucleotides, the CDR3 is TGTGCCAGCAGCTTCAGGGGGGAAGGGGGGAATCAGCCCCAGCATTTT. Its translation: CASSFRGEGGNQPQHF.

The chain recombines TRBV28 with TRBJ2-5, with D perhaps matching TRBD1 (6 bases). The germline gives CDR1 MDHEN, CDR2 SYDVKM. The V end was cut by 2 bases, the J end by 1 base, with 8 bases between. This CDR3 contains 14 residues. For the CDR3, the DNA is TGTGCCAGCAGTTTAACACAGGGCCAAGAGACCCAGTACTTC. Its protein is CASSLTQGQETQYF.

In nucleotides, the CDR3 is TGTGCCAGCACCGGGGGAAGCAATCAGCCCCAGCATTTT. Amino acid sequence: CASTGGSNQPQHF. The chain uses TRBV2 and TRBJ1-5, with a tentative D call TRBD1 (5 bases). V lost 7 bases and J lost 1, with 8 bases in between. Germline V lookup: CDR1 SNHLY, CDR2 FYNNEI. This CDR3 is built from 13 residues.

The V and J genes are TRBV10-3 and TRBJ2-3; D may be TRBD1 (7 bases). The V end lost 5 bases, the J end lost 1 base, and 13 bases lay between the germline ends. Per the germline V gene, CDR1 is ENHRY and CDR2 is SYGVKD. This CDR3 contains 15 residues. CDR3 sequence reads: CAISPGGQRTDTQYF. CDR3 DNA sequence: TGTGCCATCAGTCCCGGGGGACAGCGCACAGATACGCAGTATTTT.

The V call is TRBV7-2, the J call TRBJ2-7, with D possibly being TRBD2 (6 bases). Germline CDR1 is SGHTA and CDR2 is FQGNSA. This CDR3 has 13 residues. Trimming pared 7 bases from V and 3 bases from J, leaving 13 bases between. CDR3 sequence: CASNPRGNYEQYF. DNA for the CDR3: TGTGCCAGCAACCCCCGGGGGAACTACGAGCAGTACTTC.

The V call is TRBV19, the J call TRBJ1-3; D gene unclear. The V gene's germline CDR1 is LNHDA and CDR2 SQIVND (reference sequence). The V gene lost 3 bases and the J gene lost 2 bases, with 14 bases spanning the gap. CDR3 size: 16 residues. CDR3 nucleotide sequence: TGTGCCAGTAGTATCGGAGGGCTCGACCCTGGAAACACCATATATTTT. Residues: CASSIGGLDPGNTIYF.

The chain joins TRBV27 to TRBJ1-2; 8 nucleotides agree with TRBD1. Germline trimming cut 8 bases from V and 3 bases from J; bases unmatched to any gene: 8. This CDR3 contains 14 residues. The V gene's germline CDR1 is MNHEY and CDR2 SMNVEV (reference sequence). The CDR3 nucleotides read TGTGCCAGCGGATCGCCAGGGGGCTACTATGGCTACACCTTC. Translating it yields CASGSPGGYYGYTF.

CDR3 residues: CASSAGNDSPLHF. The CDR3 nucleotides read TGTGCCAGCTCGGCAGGAAACGATTCACCCCTCCACTTT. The genes are TRBV18 and TRBJ1-6, with no clear D. The germline V and J ends were trimmed by 6 bases and 8 bases, with 11 bases remaining between them. Germline CDR1 KGHSH, CDR2 LQKENI. The CDR3 sequence is 13 residues long. Looking up the rest from reference TRBV18 and TRBJ1-6 gives the full variable domain: NAGVMQNPRHLVRRRGQEARLRCSPMKGHSHVYWYRQLPEEGLKFMVYLQKENIIDESGMPKERFSAEFPKEGPSILRIQQVVRGDSAAYFCASSAGNDSPLHFGNGTRLTVT.

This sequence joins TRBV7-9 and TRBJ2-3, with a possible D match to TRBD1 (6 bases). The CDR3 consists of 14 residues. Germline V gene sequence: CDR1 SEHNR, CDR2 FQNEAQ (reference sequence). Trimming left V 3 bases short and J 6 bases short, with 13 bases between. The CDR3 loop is CASSFGRGGDTQYF. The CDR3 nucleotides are TGTGCCAGCAGCTTTGGCAGGGGCGGGGATACGCAGTATTTT.

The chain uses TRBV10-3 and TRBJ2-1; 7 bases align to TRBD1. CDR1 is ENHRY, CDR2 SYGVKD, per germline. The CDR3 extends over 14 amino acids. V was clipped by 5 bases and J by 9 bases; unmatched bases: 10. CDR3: CAISSGTAPGEQFF. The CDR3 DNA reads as TGTGCCATCAGTTCCGGGACAGCTCCAGGTGAGCAGTTCTTC.

The CDR3 loop reads CASSYSTEAFF. CDR3 coding DNA: TGTGCCAGCAGTTACTCGACAGAAGCTTTCTTT. The chain combines TRBV6-5 with TRBJ1-1; D unclear. The germline gives CDR1 MNHEY, CDR2 SVGAGI. The CDR3 consists of 11 residues. Trimming left V 0 bases short and J 8 bases short, with 4 bases between.

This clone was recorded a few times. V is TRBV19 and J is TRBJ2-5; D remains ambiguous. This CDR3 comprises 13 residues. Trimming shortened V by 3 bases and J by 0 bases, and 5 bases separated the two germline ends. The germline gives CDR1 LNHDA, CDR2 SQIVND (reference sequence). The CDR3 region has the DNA TGTGCCAGTAGTATCCAGGACCAAGAGACCCAGTACTTC. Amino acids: CASSIQDQETQYF.

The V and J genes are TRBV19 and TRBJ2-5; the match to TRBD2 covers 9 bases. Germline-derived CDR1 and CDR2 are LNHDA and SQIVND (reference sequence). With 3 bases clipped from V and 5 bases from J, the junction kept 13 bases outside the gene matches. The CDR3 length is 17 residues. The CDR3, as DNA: TGTGCCAGTAGTATCAGGCTAGCGGGGTCTCCCCCGGAGACCCAGTACTTC. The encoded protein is CASSIRLAGSPPETQYF.

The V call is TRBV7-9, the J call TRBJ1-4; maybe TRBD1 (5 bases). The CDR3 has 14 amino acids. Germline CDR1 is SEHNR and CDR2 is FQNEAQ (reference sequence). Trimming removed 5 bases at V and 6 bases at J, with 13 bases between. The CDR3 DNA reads TGTGCCAGCAGCCTGGGAGGGGCGGATGAAAAACTGTTTTTT. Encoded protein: CASSLGGADEKLFF.

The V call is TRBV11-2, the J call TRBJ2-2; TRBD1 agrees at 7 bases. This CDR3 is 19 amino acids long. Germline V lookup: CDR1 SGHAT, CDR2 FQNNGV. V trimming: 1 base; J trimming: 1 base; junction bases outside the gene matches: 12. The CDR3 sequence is CASSLVSFRGQMNTGELFF. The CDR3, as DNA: TGTGCCAGCAGCTTAGTATCGTTTCGGGGACAGATGAACACCGGGGAGCTGTTTTTT.

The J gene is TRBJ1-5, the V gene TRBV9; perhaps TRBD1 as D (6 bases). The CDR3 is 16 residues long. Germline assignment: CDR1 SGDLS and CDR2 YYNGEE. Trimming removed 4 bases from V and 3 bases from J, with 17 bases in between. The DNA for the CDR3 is TGTGCCAGCAGCCCCGACGGCAGGGGAGTCAATCAGCCCCAGCATTTT. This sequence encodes CASSPDGRGVNQPQHF. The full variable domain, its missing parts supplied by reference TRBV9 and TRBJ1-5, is DSGVTQTPKHLITATGQRVTLRCSPRSGDLSVYWYQQSLDQGLQFLIQYYNGEERAKGNILERFSAQQFPDLHSELNLSSLELGDSALYFCASSPDGRGVNQPQHFGDGTRLSIL.

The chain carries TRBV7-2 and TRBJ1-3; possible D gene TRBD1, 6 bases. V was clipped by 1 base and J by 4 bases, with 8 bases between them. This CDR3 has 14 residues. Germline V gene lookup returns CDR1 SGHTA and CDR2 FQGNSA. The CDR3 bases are TGTGCCAGCAGCTTAGACAGGGTGGGAAACACCATATATTTT. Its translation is CASSLDRVGNTIYF.